The T cell receptor (beta chain) under discussion was sequenced for a study of T cell changes during pregnancy in multiple sclerosis. The CDR3 spans 14 residues. Trimming removed 1 base from V and 2 bases from J; junction bases left unmatched: 3. Germline V gene sequence: CDR1 GTSNPN, CDR2 SVGIG (reference sequence). Clones were sequenced by immunoSEQ multiplex PCR, and TCRdb holds only the in-frame ones, with some missing. The sample includes roughly 38,000 clones, more than 70% of them seen just once. Sequences were derived from CD8+ T cells from peripheral blood mononuclear cells, sampled in the third trimester of pregnancy. This TCR derives from a female donor with multiple sclerosis, enrolled in a pregnancy study. The gene calls are TRBV30 and TRBJ2-3; the match to TRBD2 covers 7 bases. This chain's CDR3 is CAWSAGGSTDTQYF. The CDR3 nucleotides read TGTGCCTGGAGTGCGGGGGGATCCACAGATACGCAGTATTTT.